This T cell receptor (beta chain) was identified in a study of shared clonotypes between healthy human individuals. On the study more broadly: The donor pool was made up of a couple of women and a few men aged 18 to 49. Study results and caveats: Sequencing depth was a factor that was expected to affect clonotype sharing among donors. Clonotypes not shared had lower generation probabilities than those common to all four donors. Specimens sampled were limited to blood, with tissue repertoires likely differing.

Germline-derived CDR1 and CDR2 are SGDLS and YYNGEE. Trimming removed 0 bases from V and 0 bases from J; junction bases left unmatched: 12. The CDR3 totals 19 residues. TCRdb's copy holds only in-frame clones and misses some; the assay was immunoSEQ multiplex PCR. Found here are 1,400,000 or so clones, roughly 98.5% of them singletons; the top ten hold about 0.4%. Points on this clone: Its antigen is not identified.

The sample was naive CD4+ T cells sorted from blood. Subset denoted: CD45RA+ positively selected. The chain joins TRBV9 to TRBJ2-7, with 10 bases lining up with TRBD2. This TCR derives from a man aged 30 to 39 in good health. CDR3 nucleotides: TGTGCCAGCAGCGTAGCTCTAGCGGGGGTTTCCTTTAGCTCCTACGAGCAGTACTTC. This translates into CASSVALAGVSFSSYEQYF. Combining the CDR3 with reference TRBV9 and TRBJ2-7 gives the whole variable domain DSGVTQTPKHLITATGQRVTLRCSPRSGDLSVYWYQQSLDQGLQFLIQYYNGEERAKGNILERFSAQQFPDLHSELNLSSLELGDSALYFCASSVALAGVSFSSYEQYFGPGTRLTVT.